This passage covers 7 T cell receptor beta chains from one sample sequenced in a study of early stage breast cancer tumors. Measured with immunoSEQ multiplex PCR; TCRdb has only the in-frame clones, and not every one. The sample holds approximately 31,000 clones, roughly four fifths seen once. The sample taken for sequencing was breast tumor tissue. Receptor source: a person in their twenties or thirties with breast cancer.

This chain connects TRBV7-2 to TRBJ1-2, with 7 positions matching TRBD1. Germline-derived CDR1 and CDR2 are SGHTA and FQGNSA. CDR3 size: 15 residues. V shed 3 bases, J shed 1 base, and the junction held 5 bases outside the gene matches. CDR3 amino acids: CASSFTGVFNYGYTF. Written as DNA, the CDR3 is TGTGCCAGCAGCTTTACAGGGGTTTTTAACTATGGCTACACCTTC.

This sequence joins TRBV6-1 and TRBJ1-3; no reliable D call. The CDR3 covers 13 residues. Germline CDR1 is MNHNS and CDR2 is SASEGT. Trimming shortened V by 8 bases and J by 2 bases, and 10 bases separated the two germline ends. The CDR3, as DNA: TGTGCCAGCGGAAGGGATCCTGGAAACACCATATATTTT. Amino acid sequence: CASGRDPGNTIYF.

The chain employs TRBV4-1 and TRBJ2-3, with 7 nucleotides matching TRBD2. Germline-derived CDR1 and CDR2 are MGHRA and YSYEKL. The CDR3 totals 16 residues. Trimming removed 4 bases from V and 4 bases from J; junction bases left unmatched: 11. The CDR3 loop is CASSRSGTTRADTQYF. In DNA, the CDR3 is TGCGCCAGCAGCCGATCCGGGACTACACGGGCAGATACGCAGTATTTT.

V gene TRBV28 combines with J gene TRBJ1-2; D remains unclear. The CDR3 loop spans 16 amino acids. Trimming stripped 2 bases from V and 5 bases from J, with 18 bases between. Per the germline V gene, CDR1 is MDHEN and CDR2 is SYDVKM. DNA of the CDR3: TGTGCCAGCAGTTTAAGGTCAGGTGTGGCGGGGTATGGCTACACCTTC. Translated: CASSLRSGVAGYGYTF.

The V call is TRBV5-5, the J call TRBJ2-6, with 8 positions matching TRBD1. Germline values: CDR1 SGHKS, CDR2 YYEKEE (reference sequence). CDR3 length: 17 residues. The V and J ends lost 4 bases and 2 bases, in that order; junction bases with no gene match: 8. CDR3 region: CASSDIRGRTGANVLTF. The CDR3, as DNA: TGTGCCAGCAGCGATATCAGGGGGCGAACTGGGGCCAACGTCCTGACTTTC.

The sample holds one count of this clone. V is TRBV28 and J is TRBJ1-1; no clear D. CDR3 length: 17 residues. Germline V gene lookup returns CDR1 MDHEN and CDR2 SYDVKM. V was trimmed by 5 bases and J by 0 bases, leaving 19 bases between them. This chain's CDR3 is CASSRSSSRSMNTEAFF. The CDR3 DNA sequence: TGTGCCAGCAGTCGATCTTCTTCTAGGTCGATGAACACTGAAGCTTTCTTT.

The V and J genes are TRBV19 and TRBJ2-2, with 9 bases matching TRBD2. This CDR3 has 17 residues. CDR1 LNHDA and CDR2 SQIVND come from the germline V gene (reference sequence). Trimming took 2 bases from V and 2 from J; bases not matched to a gene: 6. The CDR3 loop reads CASSISSGIGNTGELFF. Written as DNA, the CDR3 is TGTGCCAGTAGTATATCTAGCGGGATCGGAAACACCGGGGAGCTGTTTTTT. Variable domain in full (rest from reference TRBV19 and TRBJ2-2): DGGITQSPKYLFRKEGQNVTLSCEQNLNHDAMYWYRQDPGQGLRLIYYSQIVNDFQKGDIAEGYSVSREKKESFPLTVTSAQKNPTAFYLCASSISSGIGNTGELFFGEGSRLTVL.